This passage covers 15 T cell receptor beta chains from one sample sequenced in a study of cytomegalovirus exposure and HLA in healthy donors. With 60 Vbeta and 13 Jbeta primers, the PCR was carried out. This table comes from immunoSEQ multiplex PCR, and its TCRdb copy is limited to in-frame clones, with some not included. The data contain about 140,000 clones, about 82% of them singletons. The sample was PBMCs. The origin of the receptors is a man younger than 40 in good health and CMV-seronegative.

The V gene is TRBV4-2, the J gene TRBJ1-1, with D possibly matching TRBD1 (6 bases). This CDR3 contains 15 residues. V was pared by 3 bases and J by 3 bases, with 14 bases between. Germline CDR1 LGHNA, CDR2 YNFKEQ. CDR3 in amino acids: CASSHPRGADTEAFF. As DNA, the CDR3 is TGTGCCAGCAGCCATCCGCGGGGGGCGGACACTGAAGCTTTCTTT.

This sequence joins TRBV19 and TRBJ1-4; no reliable D call. Looked up from germline, CDR1 is LNHDA and CDR2 is SQIVND (reference sequence). The CDR3 consists of 15 residues. V dropped 2 bases and J dropped 8 bases, with 15 bases sitting between them. CDR3: CASSINRGEGEKLFF. For the CDR3, the DNA is TGTGCCAGTAGTATAAATCGCGGTGAGGGAGAAAAACTGTTTTTT.

This rearrangement joins TRBV11-2 to TRBJ2-1; 9 bases are a match to TRBD2. The CDR3 consists of 18 residues. V gave up 6 bases and J gave up 0 bases; unmatched junction bases: 12. CDR1 is SGHAT and CDR2 is FQNNGV in the germline V gene. CDR3 residues: CASRQAGGQPRSYNEQFF. Here the CDR3 DNA reads TGTGCCAGCAGGCAAGCGGGGGGACAGCCTCGCTCCTACAATGAGCAGTTCTTC. Variable domain in full (rest from reference TRBV11-2 and TRBJ2-1): EAGVAQSPRYKIIEKRQSVAFWCNPISGHATLYWYQQILGQGPKLLIQFQNNGVVDDSQLPKDRFSAERLKGVDSTLKIQPAKLEDSAVYLCASRQAGGQPRSYNEQFFGPGTRLTVL.

V and J are TRBV2 and TRBJ2-7; 9 bases map to TRBD1. Germline CDR1 is SNHLY and CDR2 is FYNNEI. V lost 6 bases to trimming and J lost 3 bases; unmatched junction nucleotides: 3. This CDR3 has 13 amino acids. The CDR3 region is CASSGTGIYEQYF. CDR3 DNA sequence: TGTGCCAGCAGCGGGACAGGGATCTACGAGCAGTACTTC.

The table lists this clone with a count of one. This chain connects TRBV4-1 to TRBJ2-1; 12 nucleotides align to TRBD2. Germline V gene data show CDR1 as MGHRA and CDR2 as YSYEKL. CDR3 length: 18 amino acids. Trimming removed 1 base from V and 5 bases from J; junction bases left unmatched: 9. CDR3 DNA: TGCGCCAGCAGCCAAGTGGACATGGGACTAGCGGGTGACAATGAGCAGTTCTTC. Translated, it gives CASSQVDMGLAGDNEQFF.

This clone was counted only a few times. The rearrangement links TRBV6-5 to TRBJ2-7; TRBD1 aligns across 10 bases. This CDR3 has 15 amino acids. Germline V lookup: CDR1 MNHEY, CDR2 SVGAGI. J was trimmed by 4 bases and V by 6 bases; bases with no gene match: 9. The CDR3 nucleotides are TGTGCCAGCAGCTCCGGGACAGGGGACACGTACGAGCAGTACTTC. Protein sequence: CASSSGTGDTYEQYF.

The chain uses TRBV5-1 and TRBJ2-2; 9 bases agree with TRBD2. Trimming removed 4 bases from V and 2 bases from J; junction bases left unmatched: 0. CDR1 and CDR2 from the germline V gene are SGHRS and YFSETQ. This CDR3 comprises 14 residues. CDR3 nucleotide sequence: TGCGCCAGCAGCCTAGCGGGAAACACCGGGGAGCTGTTTTTT. Translating gives CASSLAGNTGELFF.

For this clone: The junction differs from germline at one of its ends, possibly a read error. V and J are TRBV29-1 and TRBJ1-2, with TRBD1 matching over 7 bases. The CDR3 runs 13 residues. CDR1 is SQVTM and CDR2 is ANQGSEA in the germline V gene. The CDR3 loop is CSVEHRGYYGYPF. The CDR3 DNA is TGCAGCGTTGAGCACAGGGGATACTATGGCTACCCCTTC.

This clone showed up just a few times. The chain recombines TRBV6-5 with TRBJ2-7; 14 bases align to TRBD2. Germline V gene data show CDR1 as MNHEY and CDR2 as SVGAGI. CDR3 length equals 16 residues. The ends lost 4 bases at V and 6 bases at J; junction bases unmatched: 8. The DNA for the CDR3 is TGTGCCAGCAGTTGGGGACTAGCGGGAGTTAGCGGCGAGCAGTACTTC. Translating it yields CASSWGLAGVSGEQYF.

The CDR3 sequence: CASSFFAGRSYGYTF. In DNA form, the CDR3 reads TGTGCCAGTAGTTTTTTTGCTGGGAGGAGCTATGGCTACACCTTC. The chain has TRBV19 and TRBJ1-2; D gene unclear. The CDR3 is 15 amino acids. Per the germline V gene, CDR1 is LNHDA and CDR2 is SQIVND (reference sequence). The germline V and J ends were trimmed by 5 bases and 4 bases, with 17 bases remaining between them.

The chain links TRBV7-9 to TRBJ1-1, with D hard to call. The CDR3 spans 16 residues. Trimming shortened V by 5 bases and J by 1 base, and 17 bases separated the two germline ends. Germline CDR1 is SEHNR and CDR2 is FQNEAQ (reference sequence). This CDR3 reads CASSPNAVARNTEAFF. The CDR3 DNA is TGTGCCAGCAGCCCGAATGCGGTGGCTAGGAACACTGAAGCTTTCTTT.

The chain couples TRBV9 to TRBJ2-5, with 9 bases aligning to TRBD1. Germline assignment: CDR1 SGDLS and CDR2 YYNGEE. After removal of 3 bases from V and 4 bases from J, the junction contained 13 bases not matched to a gene. This CDR3 has 17 residues. CDR3 residues: CASSGGQGRLVGETQYF. The CDR3 DNA reads TGTGCCAGCAGCGGAGGACAGGGGAGGTTGGTCGGAGAGACCCAGTACTTC.

This clone showed up just a few times. Given the absence of the conserved phenylalanine or tryptophan at the CDR3 end, a read error is likely. The chain uses TRBV6-1 and TRBJ1-6; 7 nucleotides match TRBD1. Germline-derived CDR1 and CDR2 are MNHNS and SASEGT. Germline trimming cut 9 bases from V and 7 bases from J; bases unmatched to any gene: 9. The CDR3 is 14 residues long. CDR3 sequence (DNA): TGTGCCAGTAGCCTAGGACAGGAAAATTCACCCCTCCACTCT. Translating gives CASSLGQENSPLHS.

The CDR3 protein is CASRNRDRNYGYTF. CDR3 sequence (DNA): TGTGCCAGCAGGAACCGGGACAGGAACTATGGCTACACCTTC. The rearrangement uses TRBV27 and TRBJ1-2; TRBD1 matches at 8 bases. The CDR3 is 14 residues long. V dropped 6 bases and J dropped 2; count of bases not matched to a gene: 5. Germline CDR1 is MNHEY and CDR2 is SMNVEV (reference sequence).

The chain links TRBV18 to TRBJ2-6; 8 bases are a match to TRBD1. The V segment lost 2 bases and the J segment 1 base; nucleotides outside the gene matches: 16. Germline-derived CDR1 and CDR2 are KGHSH and LQKENI. The CDR3 runs to 21 residues. The CDR3 coding sequence is TGTGCCAGCTCACCAAGGGGCGGTTACGGGACAGGCCCGTCTGGGGCCAACGTCCTGACTTTC. This translates into CASSPRGGYGTGPSGANVLTF.